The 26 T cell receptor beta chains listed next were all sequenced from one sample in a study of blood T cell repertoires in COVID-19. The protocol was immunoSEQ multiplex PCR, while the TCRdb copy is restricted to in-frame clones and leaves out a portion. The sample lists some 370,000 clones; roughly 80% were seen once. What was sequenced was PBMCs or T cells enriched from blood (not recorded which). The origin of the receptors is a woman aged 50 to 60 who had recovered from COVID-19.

The CDR3 sequence is CASSLGEAEAFF. CDR3 in DNA: TGTGCCAGCAGCTTGGGGGAGGCTGAAGCTTTCTTT. The chain has TRBV5-4 and TRBJ1-1; D is ambiguous. Germline loops: CDR1 SGHNT, CDR2 YYREEE (reference sequence). The CDR3 runs 12 residues. V lost 0 bases, J lost 6 bases, and 6 bases lay in between.

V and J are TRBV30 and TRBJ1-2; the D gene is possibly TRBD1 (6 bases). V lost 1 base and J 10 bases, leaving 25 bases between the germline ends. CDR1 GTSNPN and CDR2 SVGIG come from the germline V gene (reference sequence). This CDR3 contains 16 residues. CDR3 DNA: TGTGCCTGGAGTGAGCGCCCCAACAGGGTCGCAAACGACTACACCTTC. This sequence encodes CAWSERPNRVANDYTF.

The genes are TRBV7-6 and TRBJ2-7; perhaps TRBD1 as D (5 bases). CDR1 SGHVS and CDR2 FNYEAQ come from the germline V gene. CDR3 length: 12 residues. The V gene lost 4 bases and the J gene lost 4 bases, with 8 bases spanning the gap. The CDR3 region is CASSSSGYEQYF. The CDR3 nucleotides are TGTGCCAGCAGCTCCTCAGGGTACGAGCAGTACTTC.

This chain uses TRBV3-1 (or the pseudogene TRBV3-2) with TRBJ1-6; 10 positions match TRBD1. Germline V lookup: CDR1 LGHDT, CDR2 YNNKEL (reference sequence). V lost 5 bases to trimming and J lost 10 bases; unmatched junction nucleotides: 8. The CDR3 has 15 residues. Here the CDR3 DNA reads TGTGCCAGCAGCACCTCCGGGACAGGGGAATCACCCCTCCACTTT. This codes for CASSTSGTGESPLHF.

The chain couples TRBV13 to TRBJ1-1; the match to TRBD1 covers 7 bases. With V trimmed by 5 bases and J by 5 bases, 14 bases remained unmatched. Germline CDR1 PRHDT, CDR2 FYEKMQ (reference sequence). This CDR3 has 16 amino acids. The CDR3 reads CASSPRQGRGETEAFF. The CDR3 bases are TGTGCCAGCAGCCCCCGACAGGGTAGGGGGGAGACTGAAGCTTTCTTT.

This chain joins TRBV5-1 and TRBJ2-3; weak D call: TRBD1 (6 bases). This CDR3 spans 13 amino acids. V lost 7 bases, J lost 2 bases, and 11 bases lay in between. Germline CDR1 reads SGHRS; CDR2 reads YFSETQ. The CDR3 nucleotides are TGCGCCAGCTACAACAGGGACACAGATACGCAGTATTTT. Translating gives CASYNRDTDTQYF.

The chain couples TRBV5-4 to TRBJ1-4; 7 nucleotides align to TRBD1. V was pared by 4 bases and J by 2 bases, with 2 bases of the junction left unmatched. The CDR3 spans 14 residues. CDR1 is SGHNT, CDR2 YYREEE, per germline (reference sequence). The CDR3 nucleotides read TGTGCCAGCAGCGTCAGGGGGACTAATGAAAAACTGTTTTTT. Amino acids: CASSVRGTNEKLFF.

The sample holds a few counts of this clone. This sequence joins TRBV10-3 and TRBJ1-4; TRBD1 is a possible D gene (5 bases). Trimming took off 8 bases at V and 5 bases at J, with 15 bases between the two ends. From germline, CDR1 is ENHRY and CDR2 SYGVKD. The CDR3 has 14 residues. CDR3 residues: CAISPGGTNEKLFF. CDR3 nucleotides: TGTGCCATCTCCCCTGGCGGGACCAATGAAAAACTGTTTTTT.

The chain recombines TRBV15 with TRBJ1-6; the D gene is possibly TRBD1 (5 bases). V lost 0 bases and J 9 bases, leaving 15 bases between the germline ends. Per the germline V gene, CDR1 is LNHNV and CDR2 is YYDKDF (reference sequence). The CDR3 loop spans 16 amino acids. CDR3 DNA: TGTGCCACCAGCAGAGATCGCTCAGGGCGGAGTTCACCCCTCCACTTT. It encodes CATSRDRSGRSSPLHF.

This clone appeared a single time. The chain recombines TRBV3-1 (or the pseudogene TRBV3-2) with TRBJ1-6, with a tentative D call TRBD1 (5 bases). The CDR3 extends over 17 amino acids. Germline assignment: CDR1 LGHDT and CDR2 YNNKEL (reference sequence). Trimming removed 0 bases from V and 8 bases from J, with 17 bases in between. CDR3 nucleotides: TGTGCCAGCAGCCAAGATGTCTCTCTGCAGGGTGATTCACCCCTCCACTTT. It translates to CASSQDVSLQGDSPLHF.

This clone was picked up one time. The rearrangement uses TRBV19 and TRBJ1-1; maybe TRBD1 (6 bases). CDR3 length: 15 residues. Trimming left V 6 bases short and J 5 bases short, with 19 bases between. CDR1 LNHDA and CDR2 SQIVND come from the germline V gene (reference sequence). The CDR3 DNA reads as TGTGCCAGTAGCCGGGAGGTGGGGGCGCGAACTGAAGCTTTCTTT. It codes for CASSREVGARTEAFF.

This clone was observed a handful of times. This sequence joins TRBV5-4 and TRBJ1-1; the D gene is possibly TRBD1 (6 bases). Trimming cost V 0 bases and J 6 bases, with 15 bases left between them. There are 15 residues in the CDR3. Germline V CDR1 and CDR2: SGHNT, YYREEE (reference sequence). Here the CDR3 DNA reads TGTGCCAGCAGCTTGGTACAGGGTATAAGTTCTGAAGCTTTCTTT. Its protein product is CASSLVQGISSEAFF.

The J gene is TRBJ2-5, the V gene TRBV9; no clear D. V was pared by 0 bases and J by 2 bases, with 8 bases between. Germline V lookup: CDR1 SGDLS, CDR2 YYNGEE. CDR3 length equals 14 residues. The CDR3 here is CASSVDPVQETQYF. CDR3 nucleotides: TGTGCCAGCAGCGTAGATCCAGTACAAGAGACCCAGTACTTC.

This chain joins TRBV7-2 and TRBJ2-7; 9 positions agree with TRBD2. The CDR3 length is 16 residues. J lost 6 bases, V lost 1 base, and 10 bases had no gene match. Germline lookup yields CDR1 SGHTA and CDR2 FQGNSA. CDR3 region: CASSLEGTSRRSEQYF. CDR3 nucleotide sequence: TGTGCCAGCAGCTTAGAGGGGACTAGCCGACGGAGCGAGCAGTACTTC.

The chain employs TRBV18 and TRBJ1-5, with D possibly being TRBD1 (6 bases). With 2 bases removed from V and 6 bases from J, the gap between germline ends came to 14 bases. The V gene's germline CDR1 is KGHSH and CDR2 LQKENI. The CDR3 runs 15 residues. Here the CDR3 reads CASSPSSTGFQPQHF. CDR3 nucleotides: TGTGCCAGCTCACCATCCTCTACAGGGTTTCAGCCCCAGCATTTT.

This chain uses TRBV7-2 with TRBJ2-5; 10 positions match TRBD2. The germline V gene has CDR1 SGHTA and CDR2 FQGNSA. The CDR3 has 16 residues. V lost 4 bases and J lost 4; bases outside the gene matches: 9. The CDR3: CASSSRAGGGGETQYF. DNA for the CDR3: TGTGCCAGCAGCTCGAGAGCGGGAGGGGGAGGAGAGACCCAGTACTTC.

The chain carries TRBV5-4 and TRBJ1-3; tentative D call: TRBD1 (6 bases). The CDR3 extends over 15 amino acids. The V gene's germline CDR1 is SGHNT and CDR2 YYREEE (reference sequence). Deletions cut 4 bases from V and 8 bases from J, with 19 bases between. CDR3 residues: CASSASLTGRDTIYF. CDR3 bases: TGTGCCAGCAGCGCCAGCCTCACAGGGAGGGACACCATATATTTT.

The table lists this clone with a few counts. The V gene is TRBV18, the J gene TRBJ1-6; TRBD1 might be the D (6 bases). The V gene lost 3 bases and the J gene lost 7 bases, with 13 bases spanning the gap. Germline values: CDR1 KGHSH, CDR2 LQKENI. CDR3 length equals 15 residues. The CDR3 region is CASSPGGGENSPLHF. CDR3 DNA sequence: TGTGCCAGCTCACCGGGGGGGGGCGAAAATTCACCCCTCCACTTT.

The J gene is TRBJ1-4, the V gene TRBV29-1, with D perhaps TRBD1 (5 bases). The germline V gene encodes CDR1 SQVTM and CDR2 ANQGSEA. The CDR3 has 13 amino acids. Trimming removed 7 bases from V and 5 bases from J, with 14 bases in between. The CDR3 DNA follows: TGCAGCGCTGGTACAGGTTCGAATGAAAAACTGTTTTTT. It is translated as CSAGTGSNEKLFF.

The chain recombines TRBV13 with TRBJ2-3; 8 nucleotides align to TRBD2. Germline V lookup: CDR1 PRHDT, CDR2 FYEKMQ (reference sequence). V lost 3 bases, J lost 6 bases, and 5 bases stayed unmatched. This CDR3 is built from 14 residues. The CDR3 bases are TGTGCCAGCAGCTTTGCGGGGGGCGCGGATACGCAGTATTTT. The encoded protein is CASSFAGGADTQYF.

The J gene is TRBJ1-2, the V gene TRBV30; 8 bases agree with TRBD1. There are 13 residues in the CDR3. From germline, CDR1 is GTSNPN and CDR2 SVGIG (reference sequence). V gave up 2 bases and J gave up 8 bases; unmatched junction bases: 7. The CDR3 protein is CAWSPRTGSGYTF. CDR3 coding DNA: TGTGCCTGGAGTCCCCGGACAGGGTCAGGCTACACCTTC.

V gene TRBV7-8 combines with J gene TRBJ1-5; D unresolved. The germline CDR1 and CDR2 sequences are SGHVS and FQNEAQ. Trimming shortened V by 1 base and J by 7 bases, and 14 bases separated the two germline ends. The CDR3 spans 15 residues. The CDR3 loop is CASSLGLEGGQPQHF. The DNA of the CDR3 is TGTGCCAGCAGCTTAGGTTTAGAGGGAGGGCAGCCCCAGCATTTT. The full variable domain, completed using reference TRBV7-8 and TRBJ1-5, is GAGVSQSPRYKVAKRGQDVALRCDPISGHVSLFWYQQALGQGPEFLTYFQNEAQLDKSGLPSDRFFAERPEGSVSTLKIQRTQQEDSAVYLCASSLGLEGGQPQHFGDGTRLSIL.

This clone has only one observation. CDR3 sequence reads: CASSTLAGEAETQYF. The DNA of the CDR3 is TGTGCCAGCAGTACCCTAGCGGGAGAGGCAGAGACCCAGTACTTC. The rearrangement uses TRBV6-5 and TRBJ2-5; TRBD2 matches at 10 bases. The CDR3 has 15 amino acids. The junction had 7 bases not matched to a gene; V was cut back by 5 bases and J by 4 bases. Germline-derived CDR1 and CDR2 are MNHEY and SVGAGI.

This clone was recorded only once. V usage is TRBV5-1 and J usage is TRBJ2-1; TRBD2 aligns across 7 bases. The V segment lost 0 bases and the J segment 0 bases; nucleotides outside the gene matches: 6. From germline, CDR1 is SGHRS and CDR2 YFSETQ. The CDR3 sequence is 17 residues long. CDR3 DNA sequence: TGCGCCAGCAGCTTGGTACTCGGGGGGAGCTCCTACAATGAGCAGTTCTTC. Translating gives CASSLVLGGSSYNEQFF.

CDR3 coding DNA: TGTGCCGTTTCTACAGGGGACAGGGGGAGTTCACCCCTCCACTTT. As protein: CAVSTGDRGSSPLHF. The V gene is TRBV6-5, the J gene TRBJ1-6; 11 bases are a match to TRBD1. The CDR3 has 15 amino acids. After removal of 11 bases from V and 9 bases from J, the junction contained 12 bases not matched to a gene. CDR1 and CDR2 from the germline V gene are MNHEY and SVGAGI.

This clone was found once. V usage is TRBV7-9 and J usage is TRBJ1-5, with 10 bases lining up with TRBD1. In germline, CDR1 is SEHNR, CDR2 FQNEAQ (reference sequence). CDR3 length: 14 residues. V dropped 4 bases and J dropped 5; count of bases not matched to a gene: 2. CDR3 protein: CASSSTGGHQPQHF. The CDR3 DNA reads TGTGCCAGCAGCTCGACAGGGGGCCATCAGCCCCAGCATTTT.